This entry lists 25 T cell receptor beta chains sequenced from one sample in a study of Ad26.COV2.S vaccination and SARS-CoV-2 variants. Assay used: immunoSEQ multiplex PCR; TCRdb lists only in-frame clones, some missing. In the table there are about 350,000 clones, 92% of which are singletons. The specimen comprised peripheral blood, sampled after recovery from COVID-19. The receptors here all came from a human donor who had recovered from COVID-19.

This clone was seen only a few times. CDR3 sequence reads: CASSLGTSNQPQHF. CDR3 sequence (DNA): TGTGCCAGCAGCTTGGGCACGAGCAATCAGCCCCAGCATTTT. The rearrangement joins TRBV5-6 to TRBJ1-5; D not resolved. With 0 bases removed from V and 1 base from J, the gap between germline ends came to 5 bases. Germline CDR1 reads SGHDT; CDR2 reads YYEEEE. The CDR3 is 14 residues long.

V and J are TRBV5-1 and TRBJ2-7; D unresolved. The CDR3 is 11 amino acids. Germline CDR1 reads SGHRS; CDR2 reads YFSETQ. Deletions cut 4 bases from V and 3 bases from J, with 5 bases between. The CDR3 spells CASSTDYEQYF. DNA for the CDR3: TGCGCCAGCAGCACCGACTACGAGCAGTACTTC.

This clone was picked up one time. The chain couples TRBV10-2 to TRBJ1-6; D not certain. Germline CDR1 is WSHSY and CDR2 is SAAADI. CDR3 length: 14 amino acids. The V end was cut by 4 bases, the J end by 0 bases, with 4 bases between. The chain's CDR3 is CASSVSSYNSPLHF. CDR3 DNA: TGCGCCAGCAGTGTAAGCTCCTATAATTCACCCCTCCACTTT.

This sequence joins TRBV2 and TRBJ2-6; 7 bases fit TRBD2. There are 17 residues in the CDR3. V trimming: 1 base; J trimming: 1 base; junction bases outside the gene matches: 4. In germline, CDR1 is SNHLY, CDR2 FYNNEI. CDR3 nucleotide sequence: TGTGCCAGCAGTGAAGGGCCGGGAGGATCTGGGGCCAACGTCCTGACTTTC. This translates into CASSEGPGGSGANVLTF.

V and J are TRBV13 and TRBJ2-7, with 7 bases aligning to TRBD1. CDR3 length: 14 amino acids. After removal of 0 bases from V and 2 bases from J, the junction contained 1 base not matched to a gene. Germline values: CDR1 PRHDT, CDR2 FYEKMQ (reference sequence). The CDR3 nucleotides are TGTGCCAGCAGCTTAGGAACAGGGGCCTACGAGCAGTACTTC. Its protein product is CASSLGTGAYEQYF. Together with reference TRBV13 and TRBJ2-7, the CDR3 gives the full variable domain: AAGVIQSPRHLIKEKRETATLKCYPIPRHDTVYWYQQGPGQDPQFLISFYEKMQSDKGSIPDRFSAQQFSDYHSELNMSSLELGDSALYFCASSLGTGAYEQYFGPGTRLTVT.

With respect to this clone: The junction differs from germline at one of its ends, possibly a read error. The chain uses TRBV7-9 and TRBJ2-7; 9 nucleotides agree with TRBD1. CDR1 is SEHNR and CDR2 is FQNEAQ in the germline V gene (reference sequence). This CDR3 comprises 12 residues. The chain's CDR3 is CASSFRDREVWF. CDR3 coding DNA: TGTGCCAGCAGCTTCCGGGACAGGGAAGTATGGTTC.

The chain is built from TRBV10-3 and TRBJ2-4, with D maybe TRBD2 (7 bases). The germline V and J ends were trimmed by 4 bases and 1 base, with 14 bases remaining between them. The CDR3 extends over 16 amino acids. CDR1 is ENHRY, CDR2 SYGVKD, per germline. CDR3 in DNA: TGTGCCATCAGTGTTACAGGGAGGGGGGCCAAAAACATTCAGTACTTC. The encoded protein is CAISVTGRGAKNIQYF.

The chain joins TRBV11-2 to TRBJ2-7, with a weak D call TRBD1 (5 bases). Germline V lookup: CDR1 SGHAT, CDR2 FQNNGV. The CDR3 has 15 residues. V lost 4 bases and J 2 bases, leaving 15 bases between the germline ends. CDR3 amino acids: CASSYGAGLTYEQYF. Written as DNA, the CDR3 is TGTGCCAGCAGCTATGGGGCAGGGTTGACCTACGAGCAGTACTTC.

The J gene is TRBJ2-1, the V gene TRBV10-3; a weak D match, TRBD2 (6 bases). V was trimmed by 7 bases and J by 10 bases, leaving 14 bases between them. CDR3 length: 12 residues. The germline gives CDR1 ENHRY, CDR2 SYGVKD. The CDR3 DNA reads as TGTGCCATCACGGGTGGAGGAGGGGAGCAGTTCTTC. This translates into CAITGGGGEQFF.

The chain links TRBV9 to TRBJ2-1; 11 positions match TRBD1. The V and J ends lost 3 bases and 7 bases, in that order; junction bases with no gene match: 6. Germline loops: CDR1 SGDLS, CDR2 YYNGEE. The length of the CDR3 is 15 residues. CDR3 DNA sequence: TGTGCCAGCAGCGGATACGGGACAGGGGGAAATGAGCAGTTCTTC. Residues: CASSGYGTGGNEQFF. Together with reference TRBV9 and TRBJ2-1, the CDR3 gives the full variable domain: DSGVTQTPKHLITATGQRVTLRCSPRSGDLSVYWYQQSLDQGLQFLIQYYNGEERAKGNILERFSAQQFPDLHSELNLSSLELGDSALYFCASSGYGTGGNEQFFGPGTRLTVL.

The J gene is TRBJ2-3, the V gene TRBV18; 7 nucleotides align to TRBD1. Trimming at V came to 2 bases and at J to 4 bases, leaving 6 bases not matched to a gene. The CDR3 loop spans 15 amino acids. Per the germline V gene, CDR1 is KGHSH and CDR2 is LQKENI. The DNA of the CDR3 is TGTGCCAGCTCACCAATGGGACAGAGCGCAGATACGCAGTATTTT. Amino acid sequence: CASSPMGQSADTQYF. Complete variable domain (other parts from reference TRBV18 and TRBJ2-3): NAGVMQNPRHLVRRRGQEARLRCSPMKGHSHVYWYRQLPEEGLKFMVYLQKENIIDESGMPKERFSAEFPKEGPSILRIQQVVRGDSAAYFCASSPMGQSADTQYFGPGTRLTVL.

V is TRBV10-1 and J is TRBJ2-5; tentative D call: TRBD1 (6 bases). Germline loops: CDR1 WNHNN, CDR2 SYGVQD (reference sequence). The CDR3 length is 13 residues. Trimming left V 0 bases short and J 7 bases short, with 9 bases between. The CDR3, as DNA: TGCGCCAGCAGTGAGTCTCGAGGGGGGACCCAGTACTTC. Amino acids: CASSESRGGTQYF.

J is TRBJ2-5 and V is TRBV6-6, with D perhaps matching TRBD2 (5 bases). Trimming removed 7 bases from V and 1 base from J, with 13 bases in between. This CDR3 region has 14 residues. CDR1 and CDR2 (germline): MNHNY, SVGAGI (reference sequence). The CDR3 loop is CASTTRHLQETQYF. The CDR3 bases are TGTGCCAGCACTACTAGACACCTCCAAGAGACCCAGTACTTC.

J is TRBJ2-3 and V is TRBV7-9, with D possibly being TRBD1 (5 bases). The germline V gene has CDR1 SEHNR and CDR2 FQNEAQ (reference sequence). The V gene lost 1 base and the J gene lost 2 bases, with 7 bases spanning the gap. The CDR3 consists of 14 residues. CDR3 in DNA: TGTGCCAGCAGCTTAGAACAGGTCACAGATACGCAGTATTTT. It encodes CASSLEQVTDTQYF. The full variable domain, completed using reference TRBV7-9 and TRBJ2-3, is DTGVSQNPRHKITKRGQNVTFRCDPISEHNRLYWYRQTLGQGPEFLTYFQNEAQLEKSRLLSDRFSAERPKGSFSTLEIQRTEQGDSAMYLCASSLEQVTDTQYFGPGTRLTVL.

The chain is built from TRBV7-2 and TRBJ1-5; 9 nucleotides agree with TRBD1. CDR1 and CDR2 from the germline V gene are SGHTA and FQGNSA. CDR3 length equals 14 residues. V shed 5 bases and J 4 bases; nucleotides not matched to a gene: 3. CDR3: CASSAGTGNQPQHF. In DNA form, the CDR3 reads TGTGCCAGCAGCGCCGGGACAGGGAATCAGCCCCAGCATTTT. Combining the CDR3 with reference TRBV7-2 and TRBJ1-5 gives the whole variable domain GAGVSQSPSNKVTEKGKDVELRCDPISGHTALYWYRQSLGQGLEFLIYFQGNSAPDKSGLPSDRFSAERTGGSVSTLTIQRTQQEDSAVYLCASSAGTGNQPQHFGDGTRLSIL.

The rearrangement links TRBV19 to TRBJ2-3, with TRBD2 matching 12 bases. This CDR3 has 14 residues. Trimming removed 8 bases from V and 3 bases from J; junction bases left unmatched: 3. Germline CDR1 LNHDA, CDR2 SQIVND (reference sequence). In DNA, the CDR3 is TGTGCCAGTGGACTAGCGGGGAGGACAGATACGCAGTATTTT. Protein product: CASGLAGRTDTQYF.

The chain has TRBV11-2 and TRBJ2-1; D remains ambiguous. The CDR3 length is 17 residues. The germline V and J ends were trimmed by 0 bases and 0 bases, with 12 bases remaining between them. In germline, CDR1 is SGHAT, CDR2 FQNNGV. CDR3 sequence: CASSLDLGSSSYNEQFF. The DNA for the CDR3 is TGTGCCAGCAGCTTAGATCTGGGTAGCTCCTCCTACAATGAGCAGTTCTTC. Full variable domain (rest looked up from reference TRBV11-2 and TRBJ2-1): EAGVAQSPRYKIIEKRQSVAFWCNPISGHATLYWYQQILGQGPKLLIQFQNNGVVDDSQLPKDRFSAERLKGVDSTLKIQPAKLEDSAVYLCASSLDLGSSSYNEQFFGPGTRLTVL.

This rearrangement joins TRBV7-2 to TRBJ1-1; D unclear. V lost 3 bases and J 1 base, leaving 9 bases between the germline ends. Germline CDR1 SGHTA, CDR2 FQGNSA. This CDR3 is built from 14 residues. In DNA, the CDR3 is TGTGCCAGCAGCTTTGGAAGGGAGAACACTGAAGCTTTCTTT. Translated: CASSFGRENTEAFF.

This chain joins TRBV5-8 and TRBJ2-4; D could derive from TRBD1 or TRBD2 (6 bases each). The CDR3 has 16 amino acids. Germline V gene data show CDR1 as SGHTS and CDR2 as YDEGEE. V lost 4 bases, J lost 7 bases, and 21 bases lay in between. CDR3 sequence reads: CASSPGVGGVGNIQYF. For the CDR3, the DNA is TGTGCCAGCAGCCCCGGGGTGGGGGGCGTGGGGAACATTCAGTACTTC.

J is TRBJ1-5 and V is TRBV5-8; tentative D call: TRBD1 (6 bases). This CDR3 is 15 amino acids long. Trimming left V 1 base short and J 6 bases short, with 14 bases between. CDR1 and CDR2 from the germline V gene are SGHTS and YDEGEE. In DNA form, the CDR3 reads TGTGCCAGCAGCTTGAATAGGGGGGTCGGTCAGCCCCAGCATTTT. Translation gives CASSLNRGVGQPQHF.

Comment on this clone: The sample has other DNA sequences that encode this CDR3 too. This rearrangement joins TRBV12-3 or TRBV12-4 to TRBJ1-2, with a tentative D call TRBD1 (5 bases). The CDR3 loop spans 13 amino acids. The V end was cut by 3 bases, the J end by 1 base, with 6 bases between. CDR3 loop: CASSLQGNYGYTF. DNA for the CDR3: TGTGCCAGCAGTTTGCAGGGTAACTATGGCTACACCTTC.

The chain recombines TRBV28 with TRBJ2-3; a weak D match, TRBD1 (5 bases). V lost 6 bases and J 4 bases, leaving 14 bases between the germline ends. The CDR3 covers 14 residues. CDR1 and CDR2 from the germline V gene are MDHEN and SYDVKM. CDR3 amino acids: CASSPAQGPDTQYF. CDR3 coding DNA: TGTGCCAGCAGCCCCGCGCAGGGTCCAGATACGCAGTATTTT.

V gene TRBV24-1 combines with J gene TRBJ2-3, with 8 positions matching TRBD1. V lost 3 bases to trimming and J lost 7 bases; unmatched junction nucleotides: 11. This CDR3 spans 16 amino acids. Germline CDR1 and CDR2: KGHDR and SFDVKD. The chain's CDR3 is CATSDSTGGGGNTQYF. CDR3 DNA sequence: TGTGCCACCAGTGATAGTACAGGGGGAGGCGGAAATACGCAGTATTTT.

V is TRBV10-3 and J is TRBJ2-3, with 8 bases that match TRBD2. Looked up from germline, CDR1 is ENHRY and CDR2 is SYGVKD. The CDR3 is 14 amino acids. Germline trimming cut 5 bases from V and 4 bases from J; bases unmatched to any gene: 5. The CDR3 DNA reads TGTGCCATCAGTTCCGGGACTAGGGCAGATACGCAGTATTTT. It is translated as CAISSGTRADTQYF.

The V call is TRBV5-6, the J call TRBJ1-5; unclear D gene. Between the trimmed V and J ends, which lost 3 bases and 8 bases, there was a span of 9 bases. The CDR3 consists of 12 residues. CDR1 is SGHDT, CDR2 YYEEEE, per germline. The CDR3 loop reads CASSSREEPQHF. As DNA, the CDR3 is TGTGCCAGCAGCTCGAGAGAGGAGCCCCAGCATTTT.